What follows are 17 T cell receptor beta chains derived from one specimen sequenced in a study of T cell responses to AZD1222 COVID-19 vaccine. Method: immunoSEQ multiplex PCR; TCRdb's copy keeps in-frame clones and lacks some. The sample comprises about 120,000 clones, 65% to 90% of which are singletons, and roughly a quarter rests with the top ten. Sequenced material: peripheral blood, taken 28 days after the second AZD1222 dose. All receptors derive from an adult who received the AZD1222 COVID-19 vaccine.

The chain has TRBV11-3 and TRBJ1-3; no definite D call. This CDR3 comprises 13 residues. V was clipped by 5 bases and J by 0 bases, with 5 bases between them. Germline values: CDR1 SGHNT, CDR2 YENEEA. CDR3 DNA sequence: TGTGCCAGCAGCCAGAGCTCTGGAAACACCATATATTTT. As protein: CASSQSSGNTIYF.

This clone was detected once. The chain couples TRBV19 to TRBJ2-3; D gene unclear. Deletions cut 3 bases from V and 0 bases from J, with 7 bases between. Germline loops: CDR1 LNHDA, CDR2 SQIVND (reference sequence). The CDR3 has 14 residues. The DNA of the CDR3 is TGTGCCAGTAGTATCAAAGGTAGCACAGATACGCAGTATTTT. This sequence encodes CASSIKGSTDTQYF.

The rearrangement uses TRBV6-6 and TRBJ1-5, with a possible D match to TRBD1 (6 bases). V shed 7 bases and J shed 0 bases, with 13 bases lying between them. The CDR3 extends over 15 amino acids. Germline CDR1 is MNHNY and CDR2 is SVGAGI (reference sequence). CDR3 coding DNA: TGTGCCAGCATTGCGGACAGATATAGCAATCAGCCCCAGCATTTT. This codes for CASIADRYSNQPQHF.

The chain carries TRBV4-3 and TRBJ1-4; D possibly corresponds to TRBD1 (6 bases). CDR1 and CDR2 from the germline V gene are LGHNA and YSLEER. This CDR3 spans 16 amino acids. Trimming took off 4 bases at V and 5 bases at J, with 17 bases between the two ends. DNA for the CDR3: TGCGCCAGCAGCCCGCTTCCTTGGGGGGGCAATGAAAAACTGTTTTTT. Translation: CASSPLPWGGNEKLFF.

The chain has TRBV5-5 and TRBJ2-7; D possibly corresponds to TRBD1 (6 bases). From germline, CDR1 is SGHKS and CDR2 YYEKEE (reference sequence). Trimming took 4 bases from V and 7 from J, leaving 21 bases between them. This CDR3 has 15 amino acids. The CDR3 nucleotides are TGTGCCAGCAGCATAGTCCCGGGACAAGAAATAGAGCAGTACTTC. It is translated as CASSIVPGQEIEQYF. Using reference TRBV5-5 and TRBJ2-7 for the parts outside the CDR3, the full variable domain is DAGVTQSPTHLIKTRGQQVTLRCSPISGHKSVSWYQQVLGQGPQFIFQYYEKEERGRGNFPDRFSARQFPNYSSELNVNALLLGDSALYLCASSIVPGQEIEQYFGPGTRLTVT.

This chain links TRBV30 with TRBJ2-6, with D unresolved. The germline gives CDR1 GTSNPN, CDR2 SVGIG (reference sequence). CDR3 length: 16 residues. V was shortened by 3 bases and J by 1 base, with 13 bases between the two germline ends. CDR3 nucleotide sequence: TGTGCCTGGAGCGACCTGGGATTTTCTGGGGCCAACGTCCTGACTTTC. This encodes CAWSDLGFSGANVLTF.

The chain's CDR3 is CASSQEGLAASYEQYF. The DNA of the CDR3 is TGTGCCAGCAGCCAAGAAGGGTTAGCGGCCTCCTACGAGCAGTACTTC. The chain joins TRBV3-1 (or the pseudogene TRBV3-2) to TRBJ2-7, with a weak D call TRBD2 (6 bases). Germline loops: CDR1 LGHDT, CDR2 YNNKEL (reference sequence). Deletions cut 0 bases from V and 0 bases from J, with 12 bases between. The CDR3 runs to 16 residues.

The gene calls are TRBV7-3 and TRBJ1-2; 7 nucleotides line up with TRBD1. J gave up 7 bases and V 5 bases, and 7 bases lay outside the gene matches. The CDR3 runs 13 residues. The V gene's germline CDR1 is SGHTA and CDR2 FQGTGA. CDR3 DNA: TGTGCCAGCAGCGCCTCAGGGGGATCTGGCTACACCTTC. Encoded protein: CASSASGGSGYTF. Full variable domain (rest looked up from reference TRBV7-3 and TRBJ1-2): GAGVSQTPSNKVTEKGKYVELRCDPISGHTALYWYRQSLGQGPEFLIYFQGTGAADDSGLPNDRFFAVRPEGSVSTLKIQRTERGDSAVYLCASSASGGSGYTFGSGTRLTVV.

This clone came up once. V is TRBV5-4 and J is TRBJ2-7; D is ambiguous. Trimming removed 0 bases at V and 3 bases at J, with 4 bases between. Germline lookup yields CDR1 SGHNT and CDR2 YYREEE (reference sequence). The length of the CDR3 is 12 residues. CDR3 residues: CASSLGGYEQYF. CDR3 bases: TGTGCCAGCAGCTTGGGGGGCTACGAGCAGTACTTC.

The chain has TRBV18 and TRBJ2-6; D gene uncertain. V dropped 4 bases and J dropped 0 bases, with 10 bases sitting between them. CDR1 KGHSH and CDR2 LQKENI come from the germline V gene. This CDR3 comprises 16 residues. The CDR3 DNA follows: TGTGCCAGCTCACTAACGACCAGCTCTGGGGCCAACGTCCTGACTTTC. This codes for CASSLTTSSGANVLTF.

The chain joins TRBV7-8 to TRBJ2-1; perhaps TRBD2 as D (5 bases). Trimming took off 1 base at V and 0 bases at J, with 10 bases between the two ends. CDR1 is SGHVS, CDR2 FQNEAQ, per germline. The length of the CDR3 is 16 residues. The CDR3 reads CASSLVLGSSYNEQFF. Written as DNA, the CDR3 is TGTGCCAGCAGCTTAGTGTTGGGGAGCTCCTACAATGAGCAGTTCTTC.

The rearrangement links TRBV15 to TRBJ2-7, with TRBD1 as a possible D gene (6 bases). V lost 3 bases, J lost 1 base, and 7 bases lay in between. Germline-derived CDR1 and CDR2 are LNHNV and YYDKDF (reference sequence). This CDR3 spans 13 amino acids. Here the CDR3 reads CATSRDSSYEQYF. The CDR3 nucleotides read TGTGCCACCAGCAGGGACAGTTCCTACGAGCAGTACTTC.

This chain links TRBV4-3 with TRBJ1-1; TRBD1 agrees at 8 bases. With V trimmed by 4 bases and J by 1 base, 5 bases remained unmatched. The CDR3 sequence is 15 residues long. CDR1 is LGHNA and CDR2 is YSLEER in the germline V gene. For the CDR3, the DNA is TGCGCCAGCAGCCTTTGGACAGGGAAGAACACTGAAGCTTTCTTT. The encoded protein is CASSLWTGKNTEAFF.

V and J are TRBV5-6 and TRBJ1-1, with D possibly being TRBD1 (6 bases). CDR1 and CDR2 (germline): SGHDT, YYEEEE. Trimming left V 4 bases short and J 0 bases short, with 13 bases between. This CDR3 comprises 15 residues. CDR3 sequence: CASSPGGRMNTEAFF. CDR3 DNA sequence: TGTGCCAGCAGCCCCGGGGGCAGAATGAACACTGAAGCTTTCTTT.

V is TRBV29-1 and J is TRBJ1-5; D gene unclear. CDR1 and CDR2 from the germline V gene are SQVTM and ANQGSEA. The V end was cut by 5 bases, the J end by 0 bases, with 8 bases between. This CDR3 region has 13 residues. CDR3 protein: CSVSADSNQPQHF. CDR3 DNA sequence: TGCAGCGTTTCGGCAGATAGCAATCAGCCCCAGCATTTT.

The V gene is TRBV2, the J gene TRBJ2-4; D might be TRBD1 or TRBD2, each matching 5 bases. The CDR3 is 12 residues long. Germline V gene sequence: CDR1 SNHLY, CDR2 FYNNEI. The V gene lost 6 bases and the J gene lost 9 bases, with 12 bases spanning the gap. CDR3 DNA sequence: TGTGCCAGCAGCCGGGACGAGGGCATTCAGTACTTC. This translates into CASSRDEGIQYF.

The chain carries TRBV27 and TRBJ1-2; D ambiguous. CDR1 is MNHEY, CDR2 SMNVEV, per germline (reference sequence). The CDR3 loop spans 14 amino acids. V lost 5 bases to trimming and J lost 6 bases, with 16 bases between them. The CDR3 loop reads CASSVGPNTHGYTF. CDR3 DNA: TGTGCCAGCAGTGTTGGACCGAACACCCATGGCTACACCTTC.